The rows below give T cell receptor beta chains drawn from one sample of a study of CD4 T cells in relation to SARS-CoV-2 and coronaviruses. No cognate antigen is known for these TCRs. Sequencing used immunoSEQ multiplex PCR; TCRdb keeps in-frame clones, though not all of them. This sample has some 16,000 clones, with around 73% found just once. Sequenced input: CD4+ T cells from PBMCs, cultured in vitro. The receptors derive from a human donor in good health. Both conserved end residues are part of each CDR3. D genes are given only for firm matches. The size entry is marked missing in some rows and otherwise reads once, few, many or a size class.

NA,TRBJ1-2,15,TRBV29-1,NA,TGCAGCGTTGAAACCCCCTTGGGGACTAACTATGGCTACACCTTC,CSVETPLGTNYGYTF
NA,TRBJ2-3,15,TRBV24-1,NA,TGTGCCACCAGTGATTTAATCCAGGGAGTAGATACGCAGTATTTT,CATSDLIQGVDTQYF
NA,TRBJ2-1,15,TRBV28,NA,TGTGCCAGCAGCCAACCTCGGATCGACCCGCGGTGGGGGTTCTTC,CASSQPRIDPRWGFF
NA,TRBJ2-7,14,TRBV5-4,NA,TGTGCCAGCAGCTTGGGTGCAGGGGCCTACGAGCAGTACTTC,CASSLGAGAYEQYF
NA,TRBJ1-2,18,TRBV4-2,NA,TGTGCCAGCAGCCAAGATCTCTCTCGGGAGACGGCGGCCGGTGGCTACACCTTC,CASSQDLSRETAAGGYTF
NA,TRBJ1-4,15,TRBV13,NA,TGTGCCAGCAGCTTAAGGGTTGCAACTAATGAAAAACTGTTTTTT,CASSLRVATNEKLFF
TRBD1,TRBJ1-3,15,TRBV4-1,NA,TGCGCCAGCAGCCAAGATTCAGGGGGAGGAAACACCATATATTTT,CASSQDSGGGNTIYF
NA,TRBJ2-7,18,TRBV5-1,NA,TGCGCCAGCAGCCGGATCTCCCGGGGGGCTGGAAGCTCCTACGAGCAGTACTTC,CASSRISRGAGSSYEQYF
TRBD1,TRBJ1-2,15,TRBV27,NA,TGTGCCAGCAGTAAACAGGGACAGGGGAGGAATGGCTACACCTTC,CASSKQGQGRNGYTF
TRBD2,TRBJ2-2,15,TRBV2,once,TGTGCCAGCATCGGACTAGCGGGGGACACCGGGGAGCTGTTTTTT,CASIGLAGDTGELFF
NA,TRBJ1-1,9,TRBV6-6,few,TGTCCACAGAAGGTCGAAGCTTTCTTT,CPQKVEAFF
NA,TRBJ2-7,13,TRBV6-2/TRBV6-3,once,TGTGCCAGCAGTTACACAGGGAGGTACGAGCAGTACTTC,CASSYTGRYEQYF
NA,TRBJ2-3,16,TRBV5-1,NA,TGCGCCAGCAGCTTCAGTCCAGGAGGCGCCACAGATACGCAGTATTTT,CASSFSPGGATDTQYF
NA,TRBJ2-3,18,TRBV7-9,once,TGTGCCAGCAGATACAGCCCGATGGACGGGAACCCCACAGATACGCAGTATTTT,CASRYSPMDGNPTDTQYF
TRBD2,TRBJ2-3,14,TRBV6-4,NA,TGTGCCAGCAGTGCGGGAGGGCCCACAGATACGCAGTATTTT,CASSAGGPTDTQYF
NA,TRBJ1-2,16,TRBV5-1,NA,TGCGCCAGCAGCTTGAGTGTGGGGACCCAGCTCTATGGCTACACCTTC,CASSLSVGTQLYGYTF